The rows below give T cell receptor beta chains drawn from one sample of a study of CD8 T cells in Susac syndrome. Each CDR3 protein is one row after TCRdb ran MiXCR on the immunoSEQ multiplex PCR reads. The sample lists 100,000 to 150,000 distinct CDR3 sequences; 90% to 95% were seen once. Sequenced material: CD4+ T cells from PBMCs. The receptors were gathered from a human donor in good health. CDR3s include the opening cysteine and the closing phenylalanine or tryptophan. D genes are given only for firm matches. The size of a clone is reported for some rows only, either as once, few or many, or as a class for expanded clones.

TRBJ1-2 NA 15 TRBV6-6 NA TGTGCCAGCAGTTACTCTGGAGGGGGGGCGCTTGGCTACACCTTC CASSYSGGGALGYTF
TRBJ2-1 NA 14 TRBV7-8 NA TGTGCCAGCAGCCAGAGTAGAGAGTCGGGTGAGCAGTTCTTC CASSQSRESGEQFF
TRBJ1-5 NA 18 TRBV2 NA TGTGCCAACCTTGGAGGGACTCGTAGACTATATAGCAATCAGCCCCAGCATTTT CANLGGTRRLYSNQPQHF
TRBJ2-3 NA 12 TRBV3-1 NA TGTGCCAGCAGGGACTCCCGGACCCGGCAGTATTTT CASRDSRTRQYF
TRBJ2-2 NA 17 TRBV18 NA TGTGCCAGCTCACCAAGACGGAACAACGAGAACACCGGGGAGCTGTTTTTT CASSPRRNNENTGELFF
TRBJ2-1 NA 16 TRBV13 NA TGTGCCAGCAGCTTAGGGGGGAGGACTCAATACAATGAGCAGTTCTTC CASSLGGRTQYNEQFF
TRBJ1-1 NA 13 TRBV20-1 NA TGCAGTGCCCCCGGGACGCTGTGGACTGAAGCTTTCTTT CSAPGTLWTEAFF
TRBJ2-1 NA 13 TRBV2 TRBD2 TGTGCCAGCACTGGAGCGGGAGTTCGGGGGCGGTTCTTC CASTGAGVRGRFF
TRBJ1-1 once 13 TRBV29-1 NA TGCAGCGTTGATAGGACAGCCAACACTGAAGCTTTCTTT CSVDRTANTEAFF
TRBJ2-2 NA 17 TRBV7-2 NA TGTGCCAGCAGCTTAGCGCAGAATAGCGGTAACACCGGGGAGCTGTTTTTT CASSLAQNSGNTGELFF
TRBJ1-3 NA 13 TRBV25-1 NA TGTGCCAGCAGTGAAATAGCTGGAAACACCATATATTTT CASSEIAGNTIYF
TRBJ1-2 NA 13 TRBV29-1 NA TGCAGCGTTAAAGGTGCCGCGACTTATGGCTACACCTTC CSVKGAATYGYTF
TRBJ1-5 NA 12 TRBV7-2 NA TGTGCCAGCAGCGTGCCTCCAGGGACCCAGCATTTT CASSVPPGTQHF
TRBJ2-5 NA 12 TRBV12-3/TRBV12-4 NA TGTGCCAGCAGTTGGTCTTGGGAGACCCAGTACTTC CASSWSWETQYF
TRBJ1-1 NA 11 TRBV19 NA TGTGCCAGTAGTATCGCGTTAGAAGCTTTCTTT CASSIALEAFF